This T cell receptor beta chain is from a study of cytomegalovirus exposure and HLA in healthy donors. Concerning this clone: Its cognate antigen is unknown.

In the PCR, 60 Vbeta and 13 Jbeta primers were used. Sequencing was performed with immunoSEQ multiplex PCR; in TCRdb, only in-frame clones are kept and a portion is missing. The repertoire includes about 160,000 clones, roughly 84% of them detected once, and more than 1% sits in the top ten. Regarding the study as a whole: A link between a missense DCLRE1C variant and TCR beta V- and J-gene trimming emerged from a later analysis.

The CDR3 extends over 15 amino acids. Sequencing input: PBMCs. The receptor was isolated from a boy aged 2 to 10 in good health and CMV-seronegative. This chain links TRBV21-1 with TRBJ2-2; TRBD1 reflects the table's D call only, with no check against the DNA. TRBV21-1 constitutes a pseudogene. The CDR3 sequence is CASSFPGQPAGELFF. In DNA, the CDR3 is TGTGCCAGCAGCTTTCCGGGACAACCCGCAGGGGAGCTGTTTTTT.